The rows below give T cell receptor beta chains drawn from one sample of a study of blood T cell repertoires in COVID-19. Profiled with immunoSEQ multiplex PCR; TCRdb holds only in-frame clones, not every one. Of 95,000 to 150,000 clones in the sample, approximately 90% were seen once. What was sequenced was peripheral blood. All receptors derive from a woman of 80 years or more with acute or convalescent COVID-19. The CDR3 runs from the conserved cysteine through the conserved F or W.

v_call: TRBV3-1/TRBV3-2
j_call: TRBJ1-1
cdr3_length: 13
cdr3_aa: CASSRGTNTEAFF

v_call: TRBV9
j_call: TRBJ2-1
cdr3_length: 16
cdr3_aa: CASSLRGSGPYNEQFF

v_call: TRBV6-1
j_call: TRBJ1-2
cdr3_length: 16
cdr3_aa: CASSELLLAINYGYTF

v_call: TRBV6-1
j_call: TRBJ1-2
cdr3_length: 15
cdr3_aa: CASSEGRAGGGGYTF

v_call: TRBV9
j_call: TRBJ2-2
cdr3_length: 16
cdr3_aa: CASSVAWTGRTGELFF

v_call: TRBV18
j_call: TRBJ1-6
cdr3_length: 15
cdr3_aa: CASSPSRGSNSPLHF

v_call: TRBV5-5
j_call: TRBJ2-5
cdr3_length: 14
cdr3_aa: CASSWLGGGETQYF

v_call: TRBV2
j_call: TRBJ1-5
cdr3_length: 15
cdr3_aa: CASSRGQRGRQPQHF

v_call: TRBV28
j_call: TRBJ1-5
cdr3_length: 14
cdr3_aa: CASSSGVGNQPQHF

v_call: TRBV7-2
j_call: TRBJ1-4
cdr3_length: 15
cdr3_aa: CASSLRQGTNEKLFF

v_call: TRBV19
j_call: TRBJ1-1
cdr3_length: 16
cdr3_aa: CASSIVSAAMNTEAFF

v_call: TRBV7-2
j_call: TRBJ1-2
cdr3_length: 13
cdr3_aa: CASSPRTVYGYTF

v_call: TRBV7-3
j_call: TRBJ2-1
cdr3_length: 17
cdr3_aa: CASSLTLPGGRYNEQFF

v_call: TRBV6-5
j_call: TRBJ1-2
cdr3_length: 13
cdr3_aa: CASSMGQNYGYTF

v_call: TRBV5-1
j_call: TRBJ2-7
cdr3_length: 14
cdr3_aa: CASRLGLEVNEQYF

v_call: TRBV6-4
j_call: TRBJ2-7
cdr3_length: 18
cdr3_aa: CASRWTRPRVFRTYEQYF

v_call: TRBV11-2
j_call: TRBJ1-6
cdr3_length: 15
cdr3_aa: CASSPSGGLGSPLHF

v_call: TRBV5-1
j_call: TRBJ1-4
cdr3_length: 14
cdr3_aa: CASSLGRTDEKLFF

v_call: TRBV18
j_call: TRBJ1-2
cdr3_length: 14
cdr3_aa: CASSPGLANYGYTF

v_call: TRBV27
j_call: TRBJ2-2
cdr3_length: 15
cdr3_aa: CASKLRSRVPGELFF

v_call: TRBV6-2/TRBV6-3
j_call: TRBJ1-2
cdr3_length: 14
cdr3_aa: CASSQTTRRDGYTF

v_call: TRBV7-2
j_call: TRBJ1-5
cdr3_length: 15
cdr3_aa: CASSLVQGASQPQHF

v_call: TRBV5-1
j_call: TRBJ2-2
cdr3_length: 17
cdr3_aa: CASSLNSWGEFTGELFF

v_call: TRBV5-4
j_call: TRBJ2-7
cdr3_length: 13
cdr3_aa: CASSAGAEYEQYF

v_call: TRBV5-4
j_call: TRBJ1-2
cdr3_length: 14
cdr3_aa: CASSLGLVDYGYTF

v_call: TRBV7-3
j_call: TRBJ1-6
cdr3_length: 15
cdr3_aa: CAGSPRGTANSPLHF

v_call: TRBV21-1
j_call: TRBJ2-5
cdr3_length: 17
cdr3_aa: CASSKECQAPGSETQYF

v_call: TRBV7-9
j_call: TRBJ2-6
cdr3_length: 15
cdr3_aa: CASSPGISGANVLTF

v_call: TRBV7-8
j_call: TRBJ2-7
cdr3_length: 14
cdr3_aa: CASADRVAYYEQYF

v_call: TRBV4-1
j_call: TRBJ2-2
cdr3_length: 15
cdr3_aa: CASSLGTRNTGELFF

v_call: TRBV2
j_call: TRBJ1-5
cdr3_length: 16
cdr3_aa: CASSDWGEESNQPQHF

v_call: TRBV10-2
j_call: TRBJ2-1
cdr3_length: 16
cdr3_aa: CASRGMFGGLYNEQFF

v_call: TRBV6-5
j_call: TRBJ1-4
cdr3_length: 15
cdr3_aa: CASRQGGATNEKLFF

v_call: TRBV6-5
j_call: TRBJ1-1
cdr3_length: 16
cdr3_aa: CASSYGSTTGVTEAFF

v_call: TRBV2
j_call: TRBJ1-3
cdr3_length: 15
cdr3_aa: CASSAFARAGNTIYF

v_call: TRBV5-4
j_call: TRBJ2-5
cdr3_length: 17
cdr3_aa: CASSLDFGGQGKETQYF

v_call: TRBV5-6
j_call: TRBJ2-5
cdr3_length: 14
cdr3_aa: CASSLGLPQETQYF

v_call: TRBV5-4
j_call: TRBJ1-2
cdr3_length: 14
cdr3_aa: CASSLGLQGYGYTF

v_call: TRBV9
j_call: TRBJ2-1
cdr3_length: 16
cdr3_aa: CASSSAGTSGGWEQFF

v_call: TRBV9
j_call: TRBJ2-1
cdr3_length: 13
cdr3_aa: CASSQTSHNEQFF

v_call: TRBV19
j_call: TRBJ2-5
cdr3_length: 17
cdr3_aa: CASSIGSTSGRGETQYF

v_call: TRBV9
j_call: TRBJ2-7
cdr3_length: 16
cdr3_aa: CASSWDRDVPSYEQYF

v_call: TRBV4-1
j_call: TRBJ2-3
cdr3_length: 16
cdr3_aa: CASSLSVVPGTDTQYF

v_call: TRBV5-1
j_call: TRBJ1-2
cdr3_length: 14
cdr3_aa: CASSTGTGGYGYTF

v_call: TRBV6-1
j_call: TRBJ1-2
cdr3_length: 15
cdr3_aa: CASSETGQGVDGYTF

v_call: TRBV28
j_call: TRBJ2-6
cdr3_length: 13
cdr3_aa: CASSLSGANVLTF

v_call: TRBV6-6
j_call: TRBJ2-7
cdr3_length: 17
cdr3_aa: CASSPLSLAGEAYEQYF

v_call: TRBV7-2
j_call: TRBJ2-5
cdr3_length: 16
cdr3_aa: CASSFVQLAGVETQYF

v_call: TRBV6-5
j_call: TRBJ1-2
cdr3_length: 12
cdr3_aa: CASSTGMGGYTF

v_call: TRBV6-1
j_call: TRBJ1-5
cdr3_length: 17
cdr3_aa: CASSGQGARPNNQPQHF

v_call: TRBV6-5
j_call: TRBJ2-7
cdr3_length: 15
cdr3_aa: CASSYRGLAGNEQYF

v_call: TRBV5-4
j_call: TRBJ2-5
cdr3_length: 13
cdr3_aa: CASSRGRGETQYF

v_call: TRBV3-1/TRBV3-2
j_call: TRBJ2-4
cdr3_length: 14
cdr3_aa: CASSQEVMTYIQYF

v_call: TRBV5-1
j_call: TRBJ2-3
cdr3_length: 16
cdr3_aa: CASNERGQLSTDTQYF

v_call: TRBV28
j_call: TRBJ1-2
cdr3_length: 13
cdr3_aa: CASTGQGASGYTF

v_call: TRBV14
j_call: TRBJ2-7
cdr3_length: 17
cdr3_aa: CASSFNYAGTRPYEQYF

v_call: TRBV10-3
j_call: TRBJ2-4
cdr3_length: 12
cdr3_aa: CAISPDGYIQYF

v_call: TRBV18
j_call: TRBJ1-2
cdr3_length: 15
cdr3_aa: CASSLPGLRGYGYTF